This T cell receptor beta chain stems from a study of cytomegalovirus exposure and HLA in healthy donors. Study details: Some 91 million unique TCRs from HLA-typed donors were held in an early release of data.

Germline lookup yields CDR1 SGHTA and CDR2 FQGNSA. The V gene lost 3 bases and the J gene lost 0 bases, with 12 bases spanning the gap. The CDR3 loop spans 16 amino acids. Researchers ran the PCR with 60 Vbeta and 13 Jbeta primers. Method: immunoSEQ multiplex PCR; TCRdb's copy keeps in-frame clones and lacks some. Here the sample spans roughly 190,000 clones, around 90% being singletons. General study points: When presence/absence was analysed, sequencing depth was taken to be roughly uniform across donors. Excluded: some indistinguishable V segments such as TRBV6-2 and TRBV6-3. In a later analysis, V- and J-gene trimming of beta chains associated with a DCLRE1C missense variant, replicated independently.

About this clone: Its antigen remains unknown.

Specimen: PBMCs. The chain couples TRBV7-2 to TRBJ1-3, with D maybe TRBD1 (6 bases). The clonotype was recovered from a boy between 2 and 10 years old in good health and CMV-seronegative. As DNA, the CDR3 is TGTGCCAGCAGCTTTACAGGGATCCGCTCTGGAAACACCATATATTTT. The encoded protein is CASSFTGIRSGNTIYF.